This T cell receptor (beta chain) appears in the sequencing data of a study of blood T cell repertoires in COVID-19. Study details: Researchers got acute and convalescent COVID-19 samples from the United States, Italy and Spain. Sample material is recorded as cDNA or gDNA derived from T cells, B-cell-depleted T cells, or PBMCs.

The germline CDR1 and CDR2 sequences are MNHNS and SASEGT. The CDR3 has 14 residues. V lost 2 bases to trimming and J lost 3 bases; unmatched junction nucleotides: 2. The Seattle patients joined while their infection was active and were tracked longitudinally afterward. Per the authors' pipeline: Amplifying reference gene primers gave estimates of nucleated cell counts. TCRdb's table, derived via immunoSEQ multiplex PCR, lists solely in-frame clones and lacks some. That table furnishes V, J and clone size, whereas the DNA furnished D and trimming. The sample includes 250,000 to 300,000 clones, roughly 90% seen only once; the top ten take 13%.

This rearrangement joins TRBV6-1 to TRBJ1-1, with 8 nucleotides matching TRBD1. The sample comprised peripheral blood. This receptor was obtained from a woman aged 65 to 85 with COVID-19, enrolled during active disease. CDR3 nucleotide sequence: TGTGCCAGCAGTGAACAGGGGGCTTACACTGAAGCTTTCTTT. This translates into CASSEQGAYTEAFF.